Listed below are T cell receptor beta chains from one sample, sequenced in a study of spatial heterogeneity in lung cancer. Using its own MiXCR run on the 5' RACE reads, TCRdb lists one record per CDR3 protein. The top ten clones hold 15% to 20% of a sample with 95,000 to 130,000 distinct CDR3 sequences, 10% to 15% of them seen once. The sample was PBMCs, taken at follow-up. The receptors derive from a male donor with early-stage non-small cell lung cancer. The CDR3 runs from the conserved cysteine through the conserved F or W. D genes are given only for firm matches. Size tells how often a clone was seen (once, few, many) or the class of an expanded clone, and some rows leave it out.

clone size: few; D gene: TRBD1; J gene: TRBJ2-5; V gene: TRBV5-1; CDR3 protein: CASSLEGQTGETQYF; CDR3 DNA: TGCGCCAGCAGCTTGGAGGGTCAGACAGGGGAGACCCAGTACTTC
clone size: -; D gene: -; J gene: TRBJ1-4; V gene: TRBV20-1; CDR3 protein: CSASPPSGDEKLFF; CDR3 DNA: TGCAGTGCTAGTCCTCCGTCAGGGGATGAAAAACTGTTTTTT
clone size: once; D gene: -; J gene: TRBJ1-5; V gene: TRBV3-1; CDR3 protein: CASSQSASYQPQHF; CDR3 DNA: TGTGCCAGCAGCCAGAGCGCCTCCTATCAGCCCCAGCATTTT
clone size: -; D gene: -; J gene: TRBJ1-2; V gene: TRBV12-3/TRBV12-4; CDR3 protein: CASSLRPGFYGYTF; CDR3 DNA: TGTGCCAGCAGTCTCCGACCGGGATTCTATGGCTACACCTTC
clone size: few; D gene: TRBD1; J gene: TRBJ1-1; V gene: TRBV10-2; CDR3 protein: CASSVSRGTGMNTEAFF; CDR3 DNA: TGCGCCAGCAGTGTTAGTCGAGGGACAGGGATGAACACTGAAGCTTTCTTT
clone size: few; D gene: -; J gene: TRBJ1-4; V gene: TRBV7-8; CDR3 protein: CASSPTRGGEKLFF; CDR3 DNA: TGTGCCAGCAGCCCTACAAGAGGGGGAGAAAAACTGTTTTTT
clone size: medium-sized; D gene: -; J gene: TRBJ2-1; V gene: TRBV20-1; CDR3 protein: CSASAGTPRGFEQFF; CDR3 DNA: TGCAGTGCTAGTGCCGGGACACCCAGGGGATTTGAGCAGTTCTTC
clone size: few; D gene: TRBD2; J gene: TRBJ2-1; V gene: TRBV14; CDR3 protein: CASSQDPGRGSWNEQFF; CDR3 DNA: TGTGCCAGCAGCCAAGATCCAGGGCGGGGGTCTTGGAATGAGCAGTTCTTC
clone size: many; D gene: -; J gene: TRBJ1-1; V gene: TRBV7-8; CDR3 protein: CASSLARAGVNTEAFF; CDR3 DNA: TGTGCCAGCAGCTTAGCGCGGGCAGGGGTTAACACTGAAGCTTTCTTT
clone size: -; D gene: TRBD1; J gene: TRBJ1-2; V gene: TRBV5-5; CDR3 protein: CASSLGRGRYGYTF; CDR3 DNA: TGTGCCAGCAGCTTGGGCAGGGGGAGGTATGGCTACACCTTC
clone size: -; D gene: TRBD1; J gene: TRBJ1-4; V gene: TRBV5-5; CDR3 protein: CASSPGQGAGANEKLFF; CDR3 DNA: TGTGCCAGCAGCCCCGGACAGGGGGCAGGGGCTAATGAAAAACTGTTTTTT
clone size: -; D gene: -; J gene: TRBJ2-5; V gene: TRBV28; CDR3 protein: CASSQRTGRAETQYF; CDR3 DNA: TGTGCCAGCAGTCAACGGACAGGGAGGGCAGAGACCCAGTACTTC
clone size: many; D gene: -; J gene: TRBJ2-5; V gene: TRBV18; CDR3 protein: CASSPTTGGTQYF; CDR3 DNA: TGTGCCAGCTCGCCGACTACCGGAGGGACCCAGTACTTC
clone size: few; D gene: -; J gene: TRBJ2-6; V gene: TRBV7-2; CDR3 protein: CASSFPRRFSGANVLTF; CDR3 DNA: TGTGCCAGCAGCTTCCCCCGGAGGTTCTCTGGGGCCAACGTCCTGACTTTC
clone size: -; D gene: -; J gene: TRBJ2-5; V gene: TRBV7-2; CDR3 protein: CASSPSLQETQYF; CDR3 DNA: TGTGCCAGCAGCCCAAGCCTCCAAGAGACCCAGTACTTC
clone size: many; D gene: -; J gene: TRBJ1-2; V gene: TRBV27; CDR3 protein: CASSFPGALIYTF; CDR3 DNA: TGTGCCAGCAGTTTTCCGGGAGCGCTTATTTACACCTTC
clone size: few; D gene: -; J gene: TRBJ1-6; V gene: TRBV3-1; CDR3 protein: CASSLKTDNSPLHF; CDR3 DNA: TGTGCCAGCAGCCTGAAGACGGATAATTCACCCCTCCACTTT
clone size: many; D gene: TRBD1; J gene: TRBJ1-2; V gene: TRBV24-1; CDR3 protein: CATSAGGVYGYTF; CDR3 DNA: TGTGCCACCAGTGCAGGGGGCGTCTATGGCTACACCTTC
clone size: few; D gene: TRBD1; J gene: TRBJ1-4; V gene: TRBV15; CDR3 protein: CATSTGQGLWEKLFF; CDR3 DNA: TGTGCCACCAGCACAGGACAGGGTTTATGGGAAAAACTGTTTTTT
clone size: many; D gene: -; J gene: TRBJ1-6; V gene: TRBV4-3; CDR3 protein: CASSRVTTVSPLHF; CDR3 DNA: TGCGCCAGCAGCCGCGTGACGACGGTCTCACCCCTCCACTTT
clone size: few; D gene: TRBD2; J gene: TRBJ2-1; V gene: TRBV27; CDR3 protein: CASSLSGIAGTNEQFF; CDR3 DNA: TGTGCCAGCAGTTTATCAGGGATAGCGGGGACTAATGAGCAGTTCTTC
clone size: many; D gene: -; J gene: TRBJ2-4; V gene: TRBV7-2; CDR3 protein: CASSFGATKNIQYF; CDR3 DNA: TGTGCCAGCAGCTTCGGGGCCACCAAAAACATTCAGTACTTC
clone size: few; D gene: -; J gene: TRBJ2-7; V gene: TRBV24-1; CDR3 protein: CATSENRVPYEQYF; CDR3 DNA: TGTGCCACCAGTGAGAACAGGGTCCCCTACGAGCAGTACTTC
clone size: -; D gene: TRBD1; J gene: TRBJ2-7; V gene: TRBV7-4; CDR3 protein: CASSSRQGTYEQYF; CDR3 DNA: TGTGCCAGCAGCTCGCGACAGGGGACCTACGAGCAGTACTTC
clone size: -; D gene: -; J gene: TRBJ2-1; V gene: TRBV2; CDR3 protein: CASTGGASSITEQFF; CDR3 DNA: TGTGCCAGCACCGGAGGGGCTAGCTCTATCACTGAGCAGTTCTTC
clone size: many; D gene: -; J gene: TRBJ1-1; V gene: TRBV5-4; CDR3 protein: CASSPSPTSNTEAFF; CDR3 DNA: TGTGCCAGCAGTCCCAGCCCAACGTCGAATACTGAAGCTTTCTTT
clone size: -; D gene: TRBD1; J gene: TRBJ2-3; V gene: TRBV4-1; CDR3 protein: CASSQRTGGTDTQYF; CDR3 DNA: TGCGCCAGCAGCCAGAGGACAGGGGGAACAGATACGCAGTATTTT
clone size: few; D gene: TRBD1; J gene: TRBJ1-2; V gene: TRBV28; CDR3 protein: CASRSGTGRPYGYTF; CDR3 DNA: TGTGCCAGCAGATCCGGGACAGGGAGACCCTATGGCTACACCTTC
clone size: many; D gene: -; J gene: TRBJ2-3; V gene: TRBV9; CDR3 protein: CASSSRGAGTDTQYF; CDR3 DNA: TGTGCCAGCAGCTCCCGGGGAGCGGGCACAGATACGCAGTATTTT
clone size: -; D gene: -; J gene: TRBJ1-1; V gene: TRBV5-1; CDR3 protein: CASSAPGLNTEAFF; CDR3 DNA: TGCGCCAGCAGCGCCCCCGGACTGAACACTGAAGCTTTCTTT
clone size: few; D gene: -; J gene: TRBJ1-4; V gene: TRBV20-1; CDR3 protein: CSAGRNEKLFF; CDR3 DNA: TGCAGTGCTGGAAGAAATGAAAAACTGTTTTTT
clone size: many; D gene: -; J gene: TRBJ2-3; V gene: TRBV20-1; CDR3 protein: CSAYAGTDTQYF; CDR3 DNA: TGCAGTGCATACGCGGGCACAGATACGCAGTATTTT
clone size: few; D gene: TRBD2; J gene: TRBJ2-7; V gene: TRBV25-1; CDR3 protein: CASSLVGGSYEQYF; CDR3 DNA: TGTGCCAGCAGTCTTGTGGGGGGGTCCTACGAGCAGTACTTC
clone size: -; D gene: -; J gene: TRBJ1-1; V gene: TRBV6-6; CDR3 protein: CASSYTRGNTEAFF; CDR3 DNA: TGTGCCAGCAGTTACACCCGGGGGAACACTGAAGCTTTCTTT
clone size: -; D gene: -; J gene: TRBJ1-1; V gene: TRBV10-3; CDR3 protein: CATQNLDGNTEAFF; CDR3 DNA: TGTGCCACCCAGAACCTGGACGGGAACACTGAAGCTTTCTTT
clone size: many; D gene: -; J gene: TRBJ2-7; V gene: TRBV7-9; CDR3 protein: CASSLEDEQYF; CDR3 DNA: TGTGCCAGCAGCCTGGAGGATGAGCAGTACTTC
clone size: -; D gene: -; J gene: TRBJ2-2; V gene: TRBV10-3; CDR3 protein: CAITPGRRTGELFF; CDR3 DNA: TGTGCCATCACCCCAGGGCGGCGCACCGGGGAGCTGTTTTTT
clone size: many; D gene: -; J gene: TRBJ1-2; V gene: TRBV19; CDR3 protein: CASSMNTPYGYTF; CDR3 DNA: TGTGCCAGTAGTATGAACACCCCCTATGGCTACACCTTC
clone size: many; D gene: TRBD1; J gene: TRBJ2-1; V gene: TRBV5-1; CDR3 protein: CASSPDRGDSYNEQFF; CDR3 DNA: TGCGCCAGCAGCCCAGACAGGGGGGACTCCTACAATGAGCAGTTCTTC
clone size: few; D gene: -; J gene: TRBJ1-2; V gene: TRBV6-5; CDR3 protein: CASSYDRGAGTGYTF; CDR3 DNA: TGTGCCAGCAGTTACGATCGGGGCGCGGGAACGGGCTACACCTTC
clone size: many; D gene: TRBD1; J gene: TRBJ1-4; V gene: TRBV29-1; CDR3 protein: CSVGQEGEKLFF; CDR3 DNA: TGCAGCGTCGGACAGGAAGGCGAAAAACTGTTTTTT
clone size: -; D gene: -; J gene: TRBJ1-2; V gene: TRBV4-1; CDR3 protein: CASSPLGGVGYGYTF; CDR3 DNA: TGCGCCAGCAGCCCTCTAGGGGGGGTAGGTTATGGCTACACCTTC
clone size: few; D gene: -; J gene: TRBJ2-1; V gene: TRBV3-1; CDR3 protein: CASSQDGGPYNEQFF; CDR3 DNA: TGTGCCAGCAGCCAAGATGGTGGCCCATACAATGAGCAGTTCTTC
clone size: -; D gene: TRBD1; J gene: TRBJ2-3; V gene: TRBV4-3; CDR3 protein: CASSRSPQGAGDTQYF; CDR3 DNA: TGCGCCAGCAGCCGGAGTCCGCAGGGGGCGGGAGATACGCAGTATTTT
clone size: few; D gene: TRBD2; J gene: TRBJ2-3; V gene: TRBV10-3; CDR3 protein: CATQIAGGPTDTQYF; CDR3 DNA: TGTGCCACCCAAATAGCGGGGGGGCCCACAGATACGCAGTATTTT
clone size: few; D gene: -; J gene: TRBJ1-3; V gene: TRBV7-9; CDR3 protein: CASSVDSPGNTIYF; CDR3 DNA: TGTGCCAGCAGCGTTGACAGTCCTGGAAACACCATATATTTT